The following is a TCR beta chain sequence with its context. Its target is unknown. This sample was taken from a study of shared clonotypes between healthy human individuals. Study conclusions and caveats: Several donors held about 4.6% of naive CD4 clonotypes in common. It was the non-shared clonotypes that had lower generation probabilities than clonotypes shared by all four donors.

The protocol was immunoSEQ multiplex PCR, while the TCRdb copy is restricted to in-frame clones and leaves out a portion. Of some 2 million clones listed, 95% are singletons. V lost 6 bases, J lost 4 bases, and 7 bases stayed unmatched. The CDR3 has 14 residues. Germline CDR1 and CDR2: MNHEY and SVGAGI. Memory CD4+ cells were the fraction left after CD45RA+ naive selection. This TCR derives from a young man in good health. The sequenced sample was naive CD4+ T cells sorted from blood. Noted subset: CD45RA+ positively selected. The rearrangement links TRBV6-5 to TRBJ2-7, with TRBD1 matching over 9 bases. CDR3 loop: CASSLNRGPYEQYF. The DNA for the CDR3 is TGTGCCAGCAGCCTTAACAGGGGGCCGTACGAGCAGTACTTC.